This entry lists 32 T cell receptor beta chains sequenced from one sample in a study of T cells in tuberculosis. This table comes from immunoSEQ multiplex PCR, and its TCRdb copy is limited to in-frame clones, with some not included. This table has fewer than 40,000 clones, roughly 95% appearing once. The sample was PBMCs. The receptors stem from a donor aged 5-35 years with latent tuberculosis or without tuberculosis infection.

The chain carries TRBV10-1 and TRBJ1-5, with TRBD1 identical over 9 bases. The germline V gene encodes CDR1 WNHNN and CDR2 SYGVQD (reference sequence). The CDR3 extends over 12 amino acids. The J segment lost 4 bases and the V segment lost 10 bases, leaving 2 bases of the junction unmatched. The CDR3 region is CATGQGNQPQHF. The CDR3 coding sequence is TGCGCCACTGGACAGGGGAATCAGCCCCAGCATTTT.

This clone has just one count. This chain joins TRBV7-9 and TRBJ1-5; D is unclear. This CDR3 region has 14 residues. V was trimmed by 8 bases and J by 2 bases, leaving 13 bases between them. Germline lookup yields CDR1 SEHNR and CDR2 FQNEAQ (reference sequence). This CDR3 is CASGNMGGNQPQHF. The CDR3 nucleotides read TGTGCCAGCGGAAACATGGGCGGCAATCAGCCCCAGCATTTT.

V and J are TRBV29-1 and TRBJ1-2; D unclear. V lost 8 bases and J 6 bases, leaving 13 bases between the germline ends. This CDR3 has 11 residues. Germline values: CDR1 SQVTM, CDR2 ANQGSEA. CDR3 bases: TGCAGCCTAGGAGGTAAAGATGGCTACACCTTC. It is translated as CSLGGKDGYTF.

This clone was counted once. V gene TRBV7-9 combines with J gene TRBJ2-7, with a possible D match to TRBD1 (6 bases). This CDR3 is built from 14 residues. V was trimmed by 5 bases and J by 3 bases, leaving 14 bases between them. Germline lookup yields CDR1 SEHNR and CDR2 FQNEAQ (reference sequence). The DNA for the CDR3 is TGTGCCAGCAGCAGCGACGGGACAATCTACGAGCAGTACTTC. Translated, it gives CASSSDGTIYEQYF.

The rearrangement uses TRBV30 and TRBJ1-2; D perhaps matches TRBD1 (5 bases). This CDR3 has 13 amino acids. CDR1 GTSNPN and CDR2 SVGIG come from the germline V gene (reference sequence). Trimming stripped 2 bases from V and 8 bases from J, with 15 bases between. CDR3 in DNA: TGTGCCTGGAGTAGTGGGGCGCTTGACGGCTACACCTTC. Translated, it gives CAWSSGALDGYTF. The full variable domain, in which reference TRBV30 and TRBJ1-2 provide the parts outside the CDR3, is SQTIHQWPATLVQPVGSPLSLECTVEGTSNPNLYWYRQAAGRGLQLLFYSVGIGQISSEVPQNLSASRPQDRQFILSSKKLLLSDSGFYLCAWSSGALDGYTFGSGTRLTVV.

V usage is TRBV19 and J usage is TRBJ1-2; D not resolved. The CDR3 spans 13 residues. Germline V gives CDR1 LNHDA, CDR2 SQIVND (reference sequence). V lost 5 bases, J lost 4 bases, and 11 bases lay in between. DNA of the CDR3: TGTGCCAGTAGTCAAACGGGGTTCTATGGCTACACCTTC. Its translation: CASSQTGFYGYTF.

V is TRBV6-5 and J is TRBJ1-1; TRBD1 agrees at 7 bases. Germline V gives CDR1 MNHEY, CDR2 SVGAGI. The V and J ends lost 2 bases and 5 bases, in that order; junction bases with no gene match: 2. This CDR3 has 13 residues. Here the CDR3 DNA reads TGTGCCAGCAGTTACGGCAGGGGGACTGAAGCTTTCTTT. The encoded protein is CASSYGRGTEAFF.

The chain links TRBV27 to TRBJ1-1; 7 bases match TRBD1. The CDR3 extends over 13 amino acids. Germline trimming cut 5 bases from V and 2 bases from J; bases unmatched to any gene: 2. CDR1 and CDR2 (germline): MNHEY, SMNVEV (reference sequence). The CDR3 region is CASSRQGNTEAFF. The CDR3 DNA reads TGTGCCAGCAGTCGACAGGGCAACACTGAAGCTTTCTTT.

The CDR3 region is CASTPGQGYTEAFF. DNA for the CDR3: TGCGCCAGCACCCCCGGTCAGGGGTACACTGAAGCTTTCTTT. The rearrangement joins TRBV10-2 to TRBJ1-1; tentatively, D is TRBD1 (6 bases). Trimming took 7 bases from V and 3 from J, leaving 15 bases between them. Germline V gives CDR1 WSHSY, CDR2 SAAADI. The CDR3 spans 14 residues.

This chain joins TRBV27 and TRBJ1-3; 9 nucleotides agree with TRBD1. The germline CDR1 and CDR2 sequences are MNHEY and SMNVEV (reference sequence). The V gene end was trimmed by 5 bases and the J gene end by 0 bases; junction bases not matched to a gene: 8. This CDR3 has 17 amino acids. The CDR3 nucleotides read TGTGCCAGCAGTCCAGGGACAGGGAATTCCTCTGGAAACACCATATATTTT. Protein: CASSPGTGNSSGNTIYF.

The chain combines TRBV19 with TRBJ2-7, with 10 nucleotides matching TRBD2. V lost 7 bases and J lost 1; bases outside the gene matches: 7. This CDR3 contains 15 residues. Per germline, CDR1 LNHDA and CDR2 SQIVND (reference sequence). The CDR3 loop is CASKLASGSSYEQYF. The CDR3 nucleotides read TGTGCCAGTAAACTAGCTAGCGGGAGTTCCTACGAGCAGTACTTC.

This clone was recorded only once. The chain has TRBV2 and TRBJ1-2; TRBD1 matches 9 bases. The CDR3 consists of 14 residues. Germline-derived CDR1 and CDR2 are SNHLY and FYNNEI. The J segment lost 3 bases and the V segment lost 5 bases, leaving 4 bases of the junction unmatched. Here the CDR3 DNA reads TGTGCCAGCAGTTTAACAGGGGGCGACTATGGCTACACCTTC. As protein: CASSLTGGDYGYTF.

The V call is TRBV5-6, the J call TRBJ1-2, with D uncertain. The CDR3 extends over 15 amino acids. V was cut by 4 bases and J by 0 bases, with 13 bases left in between. Germline V gene sequence: CDR1 SGHDT, CDR2 YYEEEE. The CDR3 DNA reads TGTGCCAGCAGCCTTCTCAGCGGGGCTAACTATGGCTACACCTTC. Translated, it gives CASSLLSGANYGYTF.

This clone has just a few counts. The chain carries TRBV25-1 and TRBJ2-7; TRBD1 matches at 10 bases. With V trimmed by 6 bases and J by 1 base, 3 bases remained unmatched. This CDR3 region has 14 residues. Germline values: CDR1 MGHDK, CDR2 SYGVNS. The CDR3 DNA reads TGTGCCAGCAGCGGACAGGGGGTGTCCTACGAGCAGTACTTC. Translated: CASSGQGVSYEQYF.

This clone was seen once. This chain links TRBV5-1 with TRBJ2-2; 11 positions agree with TRBD2. The germline CDR1 and CDR2 sequences are SGHRS and YFSETQ. This CDR3 has 16 residues. V dropped 4 bases and J dropped 5; count of bases not matched to a gene: 7. CDR3 coding DNA: TGCGCCAGCAGCAAGGGACTAGCGGCGGGAACCGGGGAGCTGTTTTTT. Amino acids: CASSKGLAAGTGELFF.

This clone was picked up one time. The V and J genes are TRBV10-2 and TRBJ1-1, with D unresolved. This CDR3 is built from 15 residues. V gave up 0 bases and J gave up 0 bases, with 8 bases separating them. Germline CDR1 reads WSHSY; CDR2 reads SAAADI. CDR3 DNA sequence: TGCGCCAGCAGTGAGTCGGGCAGCTTGAACACTGAAGCTTTCTTT. Translated: CASSESGSLNTEAFF.

The J gene is TRBJ2-3, the V gene TRBV6-6, with TRBD2 matching 7 bases. V dropped 6 bases and J dropped 4; count of bases not matched to a gene: 4. CDR1 is MNHNY and CDR2 is SVGAGI in the germline V gene (reference sequence). The CDR3 length is 13 residues. Written as DNA, the CDR3 is TGTGCCAGCAGCACTAGCGAGTCAGATACGCAGTATTTT. This sequence encodes CASSTSESDTQYF.

V is TRBV6-5 and J is TRBJ1-6; a possible D gene is TRBD1 (6 bases). V was cut by 7 bases and J by 0 bases, with 10 bases left in between. Germline V lookup: CDR1 MNHEY, CDR2 SVGAGI. The CDR3 is 15 amino acids. The DNA of the CDR3 is TGTGCCAGCACCCAGGACAGCTCCTATAATTCACCCCTCCACTTT. Amino acids: CASTQDSSYNSPLHF.

In DNA, the CDR3 is TGTGCCAGCAGCTCTCTAATAAGGAACACTGAAGCTTTCTTT. Residues: CASSSLIRNTEAFF. This chain uses TRBV7-9 with TRBJ1-1; the D is unclear. CDR3 length equals 14 residues. The V end lost 4 bases, the J end lost 1 base, and 10 bases lay between the germline ends. CDR1 is SEHNR, CDR2 FQNEAQ, per germline (reference sequence).

This clone appeared a single time. V usage is TRBV25-1 and J usage is TRBJ1-6, with D perhaps matching TRBD1 (5 bases). Looked up from germline, CDR1 is MGHDK and CDR2 is SYGVNS. This CDR3 is built from 13 residues. Trimming took off 7 bases at V and 10 bases at J, with 14 bases between the two ends. This CDR3 is CASTPAGLSPLHF. As DNA, the CDR3 is TGTGCCAGCACCCCGGCAGGGTTGTCACCCCTCCACTTT.

J is TRBJ2-1 and V is TRBV6-4; 9 bases are a match to TRBD2. V shed 0 bases, J shed 15 bases, and the junction held 12 bases outside the gene matches. CDR1 MRHNA and CDR2 SNTAGT come from the germline V gene. The CDR3 totals 15 residues. The CDR3 sequence is CASSDSTGSGGSRFF. CDR3 in DNA: TGTGCCAGCAGTGACTCGACGGGGAGCGGGGGGTCTCGGTTCTTC.

V is TRBV11-2 and J is TRBJ1-1; 7 bases align to TRBD1. Germline CDR1 is SGHAT and CDR2 is FQNNGV. The CDR3 runs to 19 residues. V was pared by 2 bases and J by 3 bases, with 18 bases of the junction left unmatched. The CDR3 here is CASSLLQGFFRAGDTEAFF. The DNA for the CDR3 is TGTGCCAGCAGCTTATTACAGGGGTTCTTTCGTGCAGGTGACACTGAAGCTTTCTTT.

The chain carries TRBV7-2 and TRBJ2-1; 7 bases are a match to TRBD2. V lost 0 bases to trimming and J lost 2 bases; unmatched junction nucleotides: 7. The CDR3 extends over 17 amino acids. Germline lookup yields CDR1 SGHTA and CDR2 FQGNSA. The CDR3 is CASSLASSGYPYNEQFF. The DNA for the CDR3 is TGTGCCAGCAGCTTAGCATCTAGCGGTTACCCCTACAATGAGCAGTTCTTC.

The chain recombines TRBV11-2 with TRBJ2-1; TRBD2 matches at 10 bases. The CDR3 spans 15 residues. J was trimmed by 4 bases and V by 5 bases; bases with no gene match: 5. The germline gives CDR1 SGHAT, CDR2 FQNNGV. This chain's CDR3 is CASSNLAGAYNEQFF. The DNA for the CDR3 is TGTGCCAGCAGCAACCTAGCGGGGGCTTACAATGAGCAGTTCTTC.

The rearrangement joins TRBV2 to TRBJ2-5; tentatively, D is TRBD2 (6 bases). The V gene lost 2 bases and the J gene lost 1 base, with 11 bases spanning the gap. Looked up from germline, CDR1 is SNHLY and CDR2 is FYNNEI. CDR3 length: 15 residues. The CDR3 spells CASSETSRSQETQYF. The CDR3 DNA reads TGTGCCAGCAGTGAAACTAGCCGGTCCCAAGAGACCCAGTACTTC.

The genes are TRBV19 and TRBJ1-5; 10 bases align to TRBD1. CDR3 length: 17 residues. J lost 0 bases, V lost 5 bases, and 7 bases had no gene match. Germline-derived CDR1 and CDR2 are LNHDA and SQIVND (reference sequence). CDR3 region: CASSAGQGTYSNQPQHF. In DNA form, the CDR3 reads TGTGCCAGTAGTGCGGGACAGGGGACTTATAGCAATCAGCCCCAGCATTTT.

The chain recombines TRBV4-1 with TRBJ1-1; 7 bases are a match to TRBD1. CDR3 size: 14 residues. Unmatched junction bases numbered 9, after V lost 4 bases and J lost 7 bases. CDR1 is MGHRA, CDR2 YSYEKL, per germline. The CDR3 region is CASSLTGTVVEAFF. The CDR3 region has the DNA TGCGCCAGCAGCCTAACCGGGACAGTTGTTGAAGCTTTCTTT.

This chain uses TRBV30 with TRBJ2-3; weak D call: TRBD2 (5 bases). Trimming pared 3 bases from V and 6 bases from J, leaving 7 bases between. There are 11 residues in the CDR3. The germline gives CDR1 GTSNPN, CDR2 SVGIG (reference sequence). CDR3 sequence: CAWSRRDTQYF. The CDR3 DNA is TGTGCCTGGAGCCGGAGGGATACGCAGTATTTT.

The genes are TRBV6-1 and TRBJ1-2; 7 bases match TRBD1. With 6 bases clipped from V and 2 bases from J, the junction kept 3 bases outside the gene matches. The CDR3 has 13 amino acids. Germline assignment: CDR1 MNHNS and CDR2 SASEGT. Written as DNA, the CDR3 is TGTGCCAGCAGGGCGGGACAGAACTATGGCTACACCTTC. Protein sequence: CASRAGQNYGYTF.

The chain recombines TRBV29-1 with TRBJ1-1; D unclear. V was pared by 4 bases and J by 0 bases, with 9 bases between. The germline V gene encodes CDR1 SQVTM and CDR2 ANQGSEA. This CDR3 spans 13 amino acids. CDR3 DNA sequence: TGCAGCGTTGGTAGCAGACTGAACACTGAAGCTTTCTTT. Translated: CSVGSRLNTEAFF.

This rearrangement joins TRBV27 to TRBJ2-2, with 8 bases that match TRBD2. Germline V gene sequence: CDR1 MNHEY, CDR2 SMNVEV (reference sequence). V shed 3 bases and J 4 bases; nucleotides not matched to a gene: 7. The CDR3 contains 16 residues. The CDR3 loop is CASSFFPGGTTGELFF. CDR3 coding DNA: TGTGCCAGCAGTTTTTTCCCGGGGGGGACCACCGGGGAGCTGTTTTTT.

V usage is TRBV30 and J usage is TRBJ2-7, with TRBD2 matching over 12 bases. Losses at the gene ends were 1 base for V and 2 bases for J; bases not matched to a gene: 9. The germline V gene encodes CDR1 GTSNPN and CDR2 SVGIG (reference sequence). The length of the CDR3 is 17 residues. CDR3 sequence (DNA): TGTGCCTGGAGTGAGTGGGGGGGACTAGCGGGCCCCTACGAGCAGTACTTC. Encoded protein: CAWSEWGGLAGPYEQYF.